This is a list of T cell receptor beta chains from one sample in a study of T cell responses to AZD1222 COVID-19 vaccine. The method was immunoSEQ multiplex PCR; TCRdb's version includes in-frame clones alone and lacks a portion of them. The table includes around 110,000 clones, approximately 83% detected once. The sample here was peripheral blood, taken on day 0 of MenACWY control vaccination. The receptor source for this set is an adult in good health. Both conserved end residues are part of each CDR3. D genes are given only for firm matches. Rows give clone size only sometimes, using once, few, many, or a class for an expanded clone.

d_gene	abundance	v_gene	j_gene	CDR3aa	CDR3nt
-	-	TRBV4-3	TRBJ2-2	CASSQAGELFF	TGCGCCAGCAGCCAAGCCGGGGAGCTGTTTTTT
-	-	TRBV5-1	TRBJ1-6	CASSLGAVGSPLHF	TGCGCCAGCAGCTTGGGGGCAGTCGGCTCACCCCTCCACTTT
-	-	TRBV30	TRBJ2-5	CAWSVLATQYF	TGTGCCTGGAGTGTATTGGCTACCCAGTACTTC
-	-	TRBV9	TRBJ1-1	CASSVWGSTNTEAFF	TGTGCCAGCAGCGTGTGGGGAAGTACGAACACTGAAGCTTTCTTT
-	once	TRBV28	TRBJ1-3	CASRNFGNTIYF	TGTGCCAGCCGCAATTTTGGAAACACCATATATTTT
TRBD2	-	TRBV29-1	TRBJ2-1	CSVYSGGTSYNEQFF	TGCAGCGTCTATAGCGGGGGGACCTCCTACAATGAGCAGTTCTTC
-	-	TRBV5-1	TRBJ2-2	CASSSLNTGELFF	TGCGCCAGCAGCAGTTTAAACACCGGGGAGCTGTTTTTT
-	-	TRBV7-2	TRBJ1-3	CASSLFISGTASGNTIYF	TGTGCCAGCAGCTTATTCATAAGCGGGACGGCCTCTGGAAACACCATATATTTT
TRBD1	-	TRBV6-5	TRBJ1-6	CASSYSRQGINSPLHF	TGTGCCAGCAGTTACAGTCGACAGGGGATTAATTCACCCCTCCACTTT
TRBD1	-	TRBV9	TRBJ1-2	CASSVLQGAGYGYTF	TGTGCCAGCAGCGTCCTACAGGGGGCGGGGTATGGCTACACCTTC
-	once	TRBV5-1	TRBJ2-3	CASSLGQGGTDTQYF	TGCGCCAGCAGCTTGGGGCAGGGCGGGACAGATACGCAGTATTTT
-	-	TRBV5-6	TRBJ2-2	CASSLAPGTRDGELFF	TGTGCCAGCAGCTTGGCCCCGGGTACAAGGGACGGGGAGCTGTTTTTT
TRBD1	-	TRBV15	TRBJ1-1	CATSGRQGSGAFF	TGTGCCACCAGCGGGCGACAGGGGTCGGGAGCTTTCTTT
-	-	TRBV9	TRBJ1-2	CASSNVYGYTF	TGTGCCAGCAGCAACGTCTATGGCTACACCTTC
-	once	TRBV7-9	TRBJ2-3	CASSLERDTSTDTQYF	TGTGCCAGCAGCTTAGAGCGCGACACTAGCACAGATACGCAGTATTTT
-	-	TRBV3-1/TRBV3-2	TRBJ2-1	CASSQQYSNEQFF	TGTGCCAGCAGCCAACAATATAGCAACGAGCAGTTCTTC
-	once	TRBV28	TRBJ1-3	CASRPRGSGGNTIYF	TGTGCCAGCAGGCCAAGGGGCAGTGGGGGAAACACCATATATTTT
-	-	TRBV14	TRBJ2-5	CASSRHGSQETQYF	TGTGCCAGCAGCCGGCACGGAAGTCAAGAGACCCAGTACTTC
-	few	TRBV28	TRBJ2-2	CASRAPNTGELFF	TGTGCCAGCAGGGCCCCGAACACCGGGGAGCTGTTTTTT
-	-	TRBV21-1	TRBJ1-6	CAGLDRLSYNSPLHF	TGTGCCGGATTGGACAGGCTCTCCTATAATTCACCCCTCCACTTT
TRBD1	-	TRBV7-9	TRBJ1-1	CASSPRQGNTEAFF	TGTGCCAGCAGCCCCAGACAGGGTAACACTGAAGCTTTCTTT
-	-	TRBV6-2/TRBV6-3	TRBJ2-3	CASSYPTHRAPSTDTQYF	TGTGCCAGCAGTTACCCTACTCACAGGGCACCTAGCACAGATACGCAGTATTTT
-	-	TRBV9	TRBJ1-1	CASSRTAMDTEAFF	TGTGCCAGCAGTAGGACAGCTATGGACACTGAAGCTTTCTTT
-	-	TRBV5-6	TRBJ1-5	CASSLGGFQPQHF	TGTGCCAGCAGCTTGGGGGGCTTTCAGCCCCAGCATTTT
-	-	TRBV20-1	TRBJ2-1	CSARGSNEQFF	TGCAGTGCTAGGGGCAGTAATGAGCAGTTCTTC
-	-	TRBV9	TRBJ2-7	CASSVEPRDEQYF	TGTGCCAGCAGCGTAGAACCCCGGGACGAGCAGTACTTC
-	-	TRBV28	TRBJ1-1	CASSLPSPGQMNTEAFF	TGTGCCAGCAGTTTACCCAGCCCAGGACAGATGAACACTGAAGCTTTCTTT
TRBD1	-	TRBV5-4	TRBJ1-2	CASSSPRDRGEYGYTF	TGTGCCAGCAGCTCCCCTCGGGACAGGGGGGAGTATGGCTACACCTTC
-	few	TRBV11-2	TRBJ1-2	CASSLGGVLYGYTF	TGTGCCAGCAGCTTAGGAGGGGTTTTGTATGGCTACACCTTC
-	-	TRBV19	TRBJ1-2	CAIRSDDYGYTF	TGTGCCATTAGGAGTGACGACTATGGCTACACCTTC
-	-	TRBV4-1	TRBJ1-2	CASSQDQRVSYTF	TGCGCCAGCAGCCAAGATCAGAGGGTGAGCTACACCTTC
-	once	TRBV11-3	TRBJ2-7	CASSFGGPYEQYF	TGTGCCAGCAGCTTCGGGGGTCCCTACGAGCAGTACTTC
-	-	TRBV4-1	TRBJ1-5	CASSQGWDGGQGQPQHF	TGCGCCAGCAGCCAAGGATGGGATGGGGGGCAAGGACAGCCCCAGCATTTT
TRBD1	-	TRBV7-2	TRBJ2-3	CASSFRGRIDTQYF	TGTGCCAGCAGCTTCAGGGGGCGGATAGATACGCAGTATTTT
TRBD1	-	TRBV5-4	TRBJ2-3	CASSPGQVRSAQYF	TGTGCCAGCAGCCCAGGACAGGTGAGGAGTGCGCAGTATTTT
-	-	TRBV4-2	TRBJ2-2	CASSQQATDTGELFF	TGTGCCAGCAGCCAACAAGCGACAGACACCGGGGAGCTGTTTTTT
TRBD2	-	TRBV13	TRBJ2-3	CASSFLAGEPRIDTQYF	TGTGCCAGCAGCTTCCTAGCGGGGGAGCCGAGGATAGATACGCAGTATTTT
TRBD1	-	TRBV6-5	TRBJ2-2	CASSSSGTDTGELFF	TGTGCCAGCAGCTCATCCGGGACAGACACCGGGGAGCTGTTTTTT
TRBD1	-	TRBV4-2	TRBJ1-1	CASSQDGQGWEAFF	TGTGCCAGCAGCCAAGACGGACAGGGGTGGGAAGCTTTCTTT
-	-	TRBV5-6	TRBJ2-5	CASSLSETQYF	TGTGCCAGCAGCTTATCGGAGACCCAGTACTTC
-	-	TRBV5-4	TRBJ1-5	CASSLERGPQHF	TGTGCCAGCAGCTTGGAAAGGGGGCCCCAGCATTTT
-	few	TRBV10-3	TRBJ1-5	CAISGQPNQPQHF	TGTGCCATCAGTGGACAGCCAAATCAGCCCCAGCATTTT
TRBD2	once	TRBV28	TRBJ2-7	CASSFLAGVREQYF	TGTGCCAGCAGTTTCCTAGCGGGGGTAAGGGAGCAGTACTTC
-	-	TRBV30	TRBJ1-5	CAWSFRPAQPQHF	TGTGCCTGGAGTTTCCGACCGGCTCAGCCCCAGCATTTT
-	-	TRBV7-6	TRBJ2-1	CASSITGSSYNEQFF	TGTGCCAGCAGCATTACAGGGAGCTCCTACAATGAGCAGTTCTTC
-	-	TRBV5-1	TRBJ2-3	CASSLVPTPSTDTQYF	TGCGCCAGCAGCTTGGTTCCGACGCCTAGCACAGATACGCAGTATTTT
-	once	TRBV19	TRBJ2-6	CASISSGSGANVLTF	TGTGCCAGTATTTCCTCCGGGTCTGGGGCCAACGTCCTGACTTTC
-	-	TRBV19	TRBJ1-3	CASSVRGTGNTIYF	TGTGCCAGTAGTGTGCGGGGGACTGGAAACACCATATATTTT
-	-	TRBV24-1	TRBJ1-6	CATRSPPRGPYNSPLHF	TGTGCCACCAGAAGCCCCCCGAGGGGTCCCTATAATTCACCCCTCCACTTT
-	-	TRBV5-6	TRBJ1-2	CASSLGDRGYTF	TGTGCCAGCAGCTTGGGCGACAGAGGCTACACCTTC
-	-	TRBV29-1	TRBJ2-3	CSVDRDTFSTDTQYF	TGCAGCGTTGACAGGGACACATTTAGCACAGATACGCAGTATTTT
-	-	TRBV1	TRBJ1-4	CTSSPETGEIEKLFF	TGCACCAGCAGCCCAGAGACAGGGGAGATCGAAAAACTGTTTTTT
TRBD1	-	TRBV19	TRBJ1-1	CASSLKVRTGQRQAFF	TGTGCCAGTAGTTTAAAGGTTCGGACAGGACAACGGCAAGCTTTCTTT
-	-	TRBV7-3	TRBJ2-2	CASSFRWDGELFF	TGTGCCAGCAGCTTTCGTTGGGACGGGGAGCTGTTTTTT
TRBD1	once	TRBV7-3	TRBJ1-3	CASSQGAGNTIYF	TGTGCCAGCAGCCAGGGGGCTGGAAACACCATATATTTT
-	-	TRBV7-9	TRBJ2-3	CASSLVGGASTDTQYF	TGTGCCAGCAGCTTAGTCGGGGGTGCTAGCACAGATACGCAGTATTTT
TRBD1	few	TRBV14	TRBJ2-1	CASSQGWTGVDEQFF	TGTGCCAGCAGCCAAGGGTGGACAGGGGTCGATGAGCAGTTCTTC
-	-	TRBV18	TRBJ1-6	CASSPTQGRNSPLHF	TGTGCCAGCTCGCCGACCCAGGGGCGCAATTCACCCCTCCACTTT
TRBD1	-	TRBV5-1	TRBJ1-2	CASTQGQGTNNYGYTF	TGCGCCAGCACCCAGGGACAGGGAACAAACAACTATGGCTACACCTTC